The TCR beta chain under discussion was sequenced for a study of blood T cell repertoires in COVID-19. Clones were read by immunoSEQ multiplex PCR, and TCRdb kept only the in-frame ones, dropping some. Among fewer than 250,000 clones listed, over 80% were seen once. This clone has only one observation. The CDR3 spans 16 residues. The junction had 10 bases not matched to a gene; V was cut back by 4 bases and J by 6 bases. Germline CDR1 is MRHNA and CDR2 is SNTAGT. Material: PBMCs or T cells enriched from blood (not recorded which). The chain combines TRBV6-4 with TRBJ2-3; 10 bases map to TRBD2. The source of this sequence is a young woman who had been exposed to COVID-19. CDR3 DNA: TGTGCCAGCAGTGGCTTAGCGGGAGGCCCCCTTGATACGCAGTATTTT. It specifies CASSGLAGGPLDTQYF.